Below are 27 T cell receptor beta chains sequenced from a single sample in a study of Graves' ophthalmopathy and Graves' hyperthyroidism. The authors amplified TCR beta CDR3 regions, and they did so from RNA transcripts for repertoire sequencing. In the first round, RT-PCR was carried out with HTBI primers, and a multiplex PCR formed the second round. TCRdb analysed the multiplex PCR reads with MiXCR anew, one entry per CDR3 protein. The table shows 350,000 to 450,000 distinct CDR3 sequences, with 15% to 20% occurring only once. Sequencing was performed on peripheral blood. Receptor source: a young woman with Graves' ophthalmopathy.

This chain connects TRBV29-1 to TRBJ2-7, with TRBD2 identical over 12 bases. The V segment lost 4 bases and the J segment 2 bases; nucleotides outside the gene matches: 0. Germline V gene lookup returns CDR1 SQVTM and CDR2 ANQGSEA. The CDR3 is made up of 13 amino acids. This chain's CDR3 is CSVGLAGAYEQYF. The DNA for the CDR3 is TGCAGCGTTGGACTAGCGGGAGCCTACGAGCAGTACTTC.

The chain is built from TRBV7-6 and TRBJ2-7; TRBD2 matches at 7 bases. This CDR3 spans 16 amino acids. The trim removed 2 bases at V and 1 base at J, leaving 8 bases unmatched. CDR1 and CDR2 from the germline V gene are SGHVS and FNYEAQ. The CDR3 bases are TGTGCCAGCAGCTTATCAGGAGGGCGGGGGTCCTACGAGCAGTACTTC. It yields the protein CASSLSGGRGSYEQYF.

Ten or more counts support this clonotype. The chain recombines TRBV7-2 with TRBJ1-2; 9 nucleotides align to TRBD1. V was pared by 2 bases and J by 8 bases, with 24 bases of the junction left unmatched. Germline lookup yields CDR1 SGHTA and CDR2 FQGNSA. The CDR3 is made up of 20 amino acids. The CDR3 DNA follows: TGTGCCAGCAGCTTATCAGGTTTTATGCGGGACAGGGAAGTTAATAGCGGCTACACCTTC. This translates into CASSLSGFMRDREVNSGYTF.

The rearrangement links TRBV6-2 or TRBV6-3 to TRBJ1-2; TRBD1 aligns across 8 bases. The trim removed 6 bases at V and 8 bases at J, leaving 5 bases unmatched. CDR1 is MNHEY, CDR2 SVGEGT, per germline. The CDR3 runs to 12 residues. CDR3 coding DNA: TGTGCCAGCAGCGACAGGGGTCAAGGCTACACCTTC. Its translation is CASSDRGQGYTF.

This clonotype has at least ten counts. The gene calls are TRBV6-2 or TRBV6-3 and TRBJ2-7; weak D call: TRBD1 (5 bases). Germline lookup yields CDR1 MNHEY and CDR2 SVGEGT. Trimming stripped 6 bases from V and 3 bases from J, with 9 bases between. The CDR3 is 12 amino acids. CDR3 nucleotide sequence: TGTGCCAGCAGCACAGGATTCTACGAGCAGTACTTC. It codes for CASSTGFYEQYF.

This clonotype appeared many times. The chain carries TRBV5-4 and TRBJ2-5; TRBD2 matches at 8 bases. Germline V CDR1 and CDR2: SGHNT, YYREEE (reference sequence). CDR3 length: 15 residues. Trimming took 4 bases from V and 9 from J; bases not matched to a gene: 14. The CDR3 sequence: CASSGPVGLGVAQYF. The CDR3, as DNA: TGTGCCAGCAGCGGACCGGTGGGACTAGGGGTAGCCCAGTACTTC.

This clonotype came up many times. V and J are TRBV20-1 and TRBJ1-3, with 7 bases fitting TRBD1. Trimming removed 0 bases from V and 7 bases from J; junction bases left unmatched: 6. The CDR3 extends over 14 amino acids. Germline loops: CDR1 DFQATT, CDR2 SNEGSKA (reference sequence). In DNA, the CDR3 is TGCAGTGCTAGAGAAGGGACAGTCCGGAACACCATATATTTT. It specifies CSAREGTVRNTIYF.

This clonotype has only a few counts. The chain combines TRBV5-1 with TRBJ1-6; D is undetermined. Germline V gene lookup returns CDR1 SGHRS and CDR2 YFSETQ. V dropped 3 bases and J dropped 7 bases, with 14 bases sitting between them. The length of the CDR3 is 15 residues. The CDR3 nucleotides are TGCGCCAGCAGCTCCGTAACAGCCTGGAATTCACCCCTCCACTTT. Protein sequence: CASSSVTAWNSPLHF.

The J gene is TRBJ2-7, the V gene TRBV12-3 or TRBV12-4; 7 bases fit TRBD1. J lost 6 bases, V lost 7 bases, and 12 bases had no gene match. The CDR3 is 14 residues long. CDR3 in amino acids: CASKWRHRGGEQYF. Written as DNA, the CDR3 is TGTGCCAGCAAATGGAGGCACAGGGGCGGCGAGCAGTACTTC.

The chain combines TRBV7-2 with TRBJ1-1; maybe TRBD1 (5 bases). This CDR3 has 13 residues. V lost 4 bases to trimming and J lost 10 bases, with 16 bases between them. The germline gives CDR1 SGHTA, CDR2 FQGNSA. CDR3 region: CASSYEFRDAAFF. As DNA, the CDR3 is TGTGCCAGCAGCTATGAGTTCCGGGACGCAGCTTTCTTT.

This clonotype was detected ten times or more. This chain links TRBV6-5 with TRBJ1-5, with TRBD1 identical over 7 bases. CDR1 MNHEY and CDR2 SVGAGI come from the germline V gene. V lost 4 bases, J lost 6 bases, and 9 bases stayed unmatched. The CDR3 is made up of 15 amino acids. DNA of the CDR3: TGTGCCAGCAGTTCTTACAGGGGACGCTCTCAGCCCCAGCATTTT. Protein sequence: CASSSYRGRSQPQHF.

In its sample, this clonotype was seen many times. The V and J genes are TRBV24-1 and TRBJ2-2; D gene ambiguous. CDR1 and CDR2 (germline): KGHDR, SFDVKD. The ends were cut back, 2 bases at V and 5 bases at J, with 11 bases in the middle. The CDR3 covers 15 residues. The CDR3 DNA follows: TGTGCCACCAGTGATTCAGAGTATTTGACCGGGGAGCTGTTTTTT. It is translated as CATSDSEYLTGELFF.

A word on this clonotype: A much larger clone sits a single nucleotide away, making a read error possible. V usage is TRBV30 and J usage is TRBJ1-5; tentatively, D is TRBD1 (5 bases). The V end was cut by 8 bases, the J end by 5 bases, with 16 bases between. Germline CDR1 is GTSNPN and CDR2 is SVGIG (reference sequence). The CDR3 sequence is 13 residues long. DNA for the CDR3: TGTGCCCCGGCCGTGGGGGTGGATCAGCCCCAGCATTTT. This codes for CAPAVGVDQPQHF. The full variable domain, with the rest looked up from reference TRBV30 and TRBJ1-5, is SQTIHQWPATLVQPVGSPLSLECTVEGTSNPNLYWYRQAAGRGLQLLFYSVGIGQISSEVPQNLSASRPQDRQFILSSKKLLLSDSGFYLCAPAVGVDQPQHFGDGTRLSIL.

This clonotype was recorded many times. The rearrangement joins TRBV7-2 to TRBJ2-2, with 8 bases identical to TRBD1. Germline V gene sequence: CDR1 SGHTA, CDR2 FQGNSA. V shed 5 bases, J shed 8 bases, and the junction held 13 bases outside the gene matches. The CDR3 totals 16 residues. CDR3: CASSRRGQDPKGELFF. For the CDR3, the DNA is TGTGCCAGCAGCCGCCGGGGACAGGATCCTAAAGGGGAGCTGTTTTTT.

This clonotype has at least ten counts. The chain links TRBV7-3 to TRBJ1-6; no firm D call. The CDR3 totals 15 residues. Trimming left V 2 bases short and J 7 bases short, with 12 bases between. Looked up from germline, CDR1 is SGHTA and CDR2 is FQGTGA. The CDR3, as DNA: TGTGCCAGCAGCTTAGAAGGGTTTGGGAATTCACCCCTCCACTTT. As protein: CASSLEGFGNSPLHF.

This rearrangement joins TRBV18 to TRBJ1-1, with D perhaps matching TRBD1 (5 bases). Germline loops: CDR1 KGHSH, CDR2 LQKENI. CDR3 length: 13 residues. Trimming removed 0 bases at V and 5 bases at J, with 7 bases between. DNA for the CDR3: TGTGCCAGCTCACCACCCTCAGGGACTGAAGCTTTCTTT. Translated, it gives CASSPPSGTEAFF. Combining the CDR3 with reference TRBV18 and TRBJ1-1 gives the whole variable domain NAGVMQNPRHLVRRRGQEARLRCSPMKGHSHVYWYRQLPEEGLKFMVYLQKENIIDESGMPKERFSAEFPKEGPSILRIQQVVRGDSAAYFCASSPPSGTEAFFGQGTRLTVV.

This clonotype occurred many times. The chain uses TRBV12-3 or TRBV12-4 and TRBJ2-7, with 10 bases aligning to TRBD2. V lost 3 bases to trimming and J lost 7 bases; unmatched junction nucleotides: 12. CDR3 length: 16 residues. The DNA for the CDR3 is TGTGCCAGCAGTTTCCTCGCTAGCGGGGGATCTCGTGAGCAGTACTTC. This encodes CASSFLASGGSREQYF.

This clonotype was seen ten or more times. The CDR3 here is CASSLGGKNYGYTF. The CDR3 coding sequence is TGTGCCAGCAGTTTAGGAGGGAAAAACTATGGCTACACCTTC. V usage is TRBV28 and J usage is TRBJ1-2; no clear D gene. The ends were cut back, 2 bases at V and 2 bases at J, with 9 bases in the middle. The CDR3 spans 14 residues. CDR1 MDHEN and CDR2 SYDVKM come from the germline V gene.

This clonotype was observed at least ten times. CDR3 protein: CSVLVTYEQYF. The CDR3 DNA follows: TGCAGCGTTTTGGTTACCTACGAGCAGTACTTC. The rearrangement joins TRBV29-1 to TRBJ2-7, with D unresolved. Germline V gene sequence: CDR1 SQVTM, CDR2 ANQGSEA. The CDR3 runs to 11 residues. The V end was cut by 5 bases, the J end by 2 bases, with 7 bases between.

This clonotype was seen repeatedly, ten times or more. The chain combines TRBV9 with TRBJ1-5; D possibly corresponds to TRBD1 (5 bases). The CDR3 sequence is 13 residues long. V lost 2 bases and J 5 bases, leaving 8 bases between the germline ends. CDR1 and CDR2 from the germline V gene are SGDLS and YYNGEE. The CDR3 DNA is TGTGCCAGCAGCGTCGGCAGGGATCAGCCCCAGCATTTT. Translated, it gives CASSVGRDQPQHF.

This clonotype was recorded at least ten times. The chain couples TRBV20-1 to TRBJ2-7, with 8 nucleotides matching TRBD1. Per the germline V gene, CDR1 is DFQATT and CDR2 is SNEGSKA (reference sequence). The junction had 8 bases not matched to a gene; V was cut back by 5 bases and J by 5 bases. This CDR3 has 13 amino acids. The CDR3 here is CSALGQGVHEQYF. The CDR3 DNA follows: TGCAGTGCTCTCGGACAGGGTGTCCACGAGCAGTACTTC.

V is TRBV28 and J is TRBJ2-7; unclear D gene. Trimming shortened V by 6 bases and J by 3 bases, and 15 bases separated the two germline ends. Germline CDR1 reads MDHEN; CDR2 reads SYDVKM. This CDR3 region has 14 residues. CDR3 loop: CASRSLRTYYEQYF. Here the CDR3 DNA reads TGTGCCAGCAGGTCCCTAAGAACTTACTACGAGCAGTACTTC.

This clonotype was detected many times. The rearrangement links TRBV12-3 or TRBV12-4 to TRBJ2-3; D might be TRBD1 or TRBD2, each matching 5 bases. With 5 bases removed from V and 4 bases from J, the gap between germline ends came to 16 bases. The CDR3 totals 15 residues. The CDR3 loop is CASSLRALGADTQYF. CDR3 DNA: TGTGCCAGCAGTCTGAGGGCACTGGGGGCAGATACGCAGTATTTT.

This clonotype was found many times. The genes are TRBV6-2 or TRBV6-3 and TRBJ2-7; perhaps D is TRBD1 or TRBD2 (5 bases each). Trimming removed 7 bases at V and 7 bases at J, with 23 bases between. Germline V CDR1 and CDR2: MNHEY, SVGEGT. The CDR3 totals 15 residues. The CDR3 DNA is TGTGCCAGCACCGACAGCCGGCTGGGAGAGAGGGAGCAGTACTTC. It is translated as CASTDSRLGEREQYF.

The sample holds many counts of this clonotype. The rearrangement links TRBV6-2 or TRBV6-3 to TRBJ2-7, with D hard to call. Germline V gene sequence: CDR1 MNHEY, CDR2 SVGEGT. The CDR3 covers 11 residues. Trimming left V 3 bases short and J 6 bases short, with 6 bases between. The CDR3 reads CASSYLSEQYF. The CDR3 DNA reads as TGTGCCAGCAGTTATCTCTCCGAGCAGTACTTC.

This clonotype occurred many times. This chain links TRBV20-1 with TRBJ2-7; D ambiguous. The germline gives CDR1 DFQATT, CDR2 SNEGSKA (reference sequence). This CDR3 has 12 amino acids. V lost 1 base to trimming and J lost 3 bases, with 7 bases between them. Written as DNA, the CDR3 is TGCAGTGCTAGAGGTGAACGCTACGAGCAGTACTTC. Amino acid sequence: CSARGERYEQYF.

This clonotype was seen ten or more times. V usage is TRBV6-2 or TRBV6-3 and J usage is TRBJ1-1; unclear D gene. Trimming pared 8 bases from V and 5 bases from J, leaving 9 bases between. Looked up from germline, CDR1 is MNHEY and CDR2 is SVGEGT. The CDR3 consists of 11 residues. The CDR3 sequence is CASAAGTEAFF. In DNA form, the CDR3 reads TGTGCCAGCGCGGCGGGGACTGAAGCTTTCTTT.